The rows below give T cell receptor beta chains drawn from one sample of a study of T cells in localized non-small cell lung cancer. Assay: immunoSEQ multiplex PCR; the TCRdb copy retains only in-frame clones and omits some. The sample has about 24,000 clones, 70% to 90% seen once. This material consisted of peripheral blood mononuclear cells, taken before any cancer treatment. All receptors derive from a woman aged 35-70 years with stage III lung adenocarcinoma. CDR3s include the opening cysteine and the closing phenylalanine or tryptophan. Fields, in order: clone size, J gene, V gene, CDR3 protein. The size field is filled for only some rows; it gives once, few, many or a size class.

>NA|TRBJ2-7|TRBV4-3
CASSQADRGHYEQYF
>NA|TRBJ1-6|TRBV18
CASSPRTGPSPLHF
>NA|TRBJ1-3|TRBV19
CASNPRTTGRNTIYF
>NA|TRBJ2-7|TRBV18
CASSPHRRGSYEQYF
>NA|TRBJ2-5|TRBV2
CASSPTRLAGETQYF
>NA|TRBJ1-6|TRBV30
CAWRGARSPLHF
>NA|TRBJ2-7|TRBV7-3
CASSPGPSQAWEQYF
>NA|TRBJ1-3|TRBV6-1
CASRLQGAGNTIYF
>NA|TRBJ2-1|TRBV25-1
CASSDILAGVYEQFF
>NA|TRBJ1-5|TRBV5-1
CASSLEGGQGQPQHF
>NA|TRBJ2-6|TRBV19
CATNLYSGANVLTF
>once|TRBJ2-1|TRBV19
CASGASGGAVVEQFF
>NA|TRBJ2-7|TRBV10-2
CASSEFAGGRAPYEQYF
>NA|TRBJ2-7|TRBV5-6
CASTDPGGVYEQYF
>NA|TRBJ1-1|TRBV11-2
CASSYVRAGGAFF
>NA|TRBJ2-7|TRBV9
CASSARGGGPSYEQYF
>NA|TRBJ2-1|TRBV7-2
CASGVGGRYNEQFF